Below are 11 T cell receptor beta chains sequenced from a single sample in a study of shared clonotypes between healthy human individuals (dated by TCRdb to 2019 to 2021). The receptor library was made with the immunoSEQ multiplex PCR assay. In its TCRdb copy, this immuneACCESS table keeps in-frame sequences only and misses some clones. Where compared with another copy, unresolved V genes explain less than half of these, and the others have no known cause. The sample records about 2.4 million clones, 93% of which are singletons. Roughly 0.39% of the sample is held by the ten biggest clonotypes. Material: naive CD4+ T cells from PBMCs. The sample's cell subset or site label, in plain terms: CD45RA+ positively selected. The receptors were gathered from a man aged 18 to 35 in good health. Some clones in this sample may be carry-over from other donors' samples.

The rearrangement uses TRBV27 and TRBJ1-2; no reliable D call. V was trimmed by 5 bases and J by 4 bases, leaving 20 bases between them. The CDR3 is 16 residues long. The germline CDR1 and CDR2 sequences are MNHEY and SMNVEV (reference sequence). CDR3 amino acids: CASSLLTTHRPYGYTF. The CDR3 nucleotides read TGTGCCAGCAGTCTACTCACGACGCACCGTCCCTATGGCTACACCTTC.

This chain links TRBV28 with TRBJ2-7, with 9 bases that match TRBD2. The CDR3 length is 16 residues. V lost 5 bases and J lost 0; bases outside the gene matches: 8. Germline CDR1 and CDR2: MDHEN and SYDVKM. As DNA, the CDR3 is TGTGCCAGCAGTAGGGCGGGAGGGACAAGCTCCTACGAGCAGTACTTC. This codes for CASSRAGGTSSYEQYF.

CDR3 sequence reads: CASSDPQGSGEQYF. The CDR3 nucleotides read TGTGCCAGCAGTGACCCACAGGGTTCCGGCGAGCAGTACTTC. The chain is built from TRBV6-1 and TRBJ2-7, with a possible D match to TRBD1 (6 bases). The CDR3 contains 14 residues. V was clipped by 3 bases and J by 6 bases, with 15 bases between them. The V gene's germline CDR1 is MNHNS and CDR2 SASEGT.

The rearrangement uses TRBV7-3 and TRBJ2-7; maybe TRBD1 (6 bases). Germline lookup yields CDR1 SGHTA and CDR2 FQGTGA. V was trimmed by 2 bases and J by 5 bases, leaving 10 bases between them. The CDR3 totals 13 residues. CDR3 amino acids: CASSLFTGNEQYF. CDR3 in DNA: TGTGCCAGCAGCTTATTCACAGGGAACGAGCAGTACTTC.

V gene TRBV10-2 combines with J gene TRBJ2-2; D possibly corresponds to TRBD2 (5 bases). The V gene's germline CDR1 is WSHSY and CDR2 SAAADI. This CDR3 comprises 15 residues. V was shortened by 0 bases and J by 5 bases, with 10 bases between the two germline ends. DNA for the CDR3: TGCGCCAGCAGTGAGTCTGTTCGGGGAACCGGGGAGCTGTTTTTT. Protein product: CASSESVRGTGELFF.

About this clone: The same CDR3 also results from other DNA sequences found in this sample. The V gene is TRBV7-9, the J gene TRBJ1-5; no firm D call. V lost 1 base, J lost 7 bases, and 8 bases lay in between. This CDR3 region has 13 residues. Germline CDR1 and CDR2: SEHNR and FQNEAQ (reference sequence). The CDR3 DNA sequence: TGTGCCAGCAGCTTAGACGGCTCCCAGCCCCAGCATTTT. Amino acids: CASSLDGSQPQHF.

This sequence joins TRBV5-4 and TRBJ1-3; no firm D call. Deletions cut 4 bases from V and 0 bases from J, with 8 bases between. The CDR3 extends over 14 amino acids. Germline V gene lookup returns CDR1 SGHNT and CDR2 YYREEE (reference sequence). The DNA of the CDR3 is TGTGCCAGCAGCCGCACTAGCTCTGGAAACACCATATATTTT. This codes for CASSRTSSGNTIYF.

V usage is TRBV27 and J usage is TRBJ2-7, with 7 bases identical to TRBD2. The CDR3 totals 15 residues. The V segment lost 1 base and the J segment 2 bases; nucleotides outside the gene matches: 5. Germline assignment: CDR1 MNHEY and CDR2 SMNVEV (reference sequence). The CDR3 DNA reads TGTGCCAGCAGTTTATGGGGGGAGGGCCCCTACGAGCAGTACTTC. This codes for CASSLWGEGPYEQYF.

Details on this clone: This CDR3 is also generated by other DNA sequences in the sample. This chain uses TRBV7-2 with TRBJ2-1; 11 bases match TRBD2. The CDR3 sequence is 15 residues long. Per the germline V gene, CDR1 is SGHTA and CDR2 is FQGNSA. The V and J ends lost 5 bases and 3 bases, in that order; junction bases with no gene match: 3. The CDR3 DNA follows: TGTGCCAGCAGCCCCGGGACTAGCGGCTACAATGAGCAGTTCTTC. This translates into CASSPGTSGYNEQFF.

The V and J genes are TRBV5-6 and TRBJ2-2; D possibly uses TRBD1 or TRBD2 (5 bases each). Trimming took off 6 bases at V and 4 bases at J, with 13 bases between the two ends. The germline V gene encodes CDR1 SGHDT and CDR2 YYEEEE. CDR3 length equals 14 residues. As DNA, the CDR3 is TGTGCCAGCACCCTGGGGGAAGGCACCGGGGAGCTGTTTTTT. Translation gives CASTLGEGTGELFF.

This rearrangement joins TRBV2 to TRBJ2-4, with D perhaps matching TRBD2 (6 bases). The length of the CDR3 is 14 residues. Deletions cut 7 bases from V and 1 base from J, with 11 bases between. Germline assignment: CDR1 SNHLY and CDR2 FYNNEI. The CDR3 sequence is CASTGTGAKNIQYF. In DNA form, the CDR3 reads TGTGCCAGCACCGGGACTGGGGCCAAAAACATTCAGTACTTC.